The entry below describes one T cell receptor beta chain. Antigen unknown. The CDR3 runs to 14 residues. CDR1 MNHEY and CDR2 SVGEGT come from the germline V gene. V lost 6 bases and J lost 7; bases outside the gene matches: 10. The study sequenced cultured CD4+ T cell DNA using the Oncomine TCR Beta short-read assay. MiXCR, run by TCRdb on the PCR reads, gives a single entry per CDR3 protein. The sample has roughly 16,000 distinct CDR3 sequences, more than 45% seen once. The sample is drawn from a study of vaccination and CD4 T cells after COVID-19. Study-wide points: SARS-CoV-2-reactive clonotypes showed a nonsignificant median rise from about 22 to 38. Looking at convalescent patients, 304 of their 307 vaccine-specific clones were spike mono-reactive.

Treatment in this sample: approximately nine-day PBMC culture with coronavirus spike peptide pools or control peptides (ViraFEST assay). ViraFEST stimulated the growth of antigen-specific T cells using peptide pools and subsequently profiled their TCRs by sequencing. The receptor was isolated from a human donor who had recovered from COVID-19. The sequenced sample consisted of CD4+ T cells from blood, cultured in vitro. The rearrangement uses TRBV6-2 or TRBV6-3 and TRBJ1-2; 8 bases match TRBD1. The CDR3 region is CASSSRTGFGGYTF. The CDR3 bases are TGTGCCAGCAGCTCCCGGACAGGGTTCGGTGGCTACACCTTC.